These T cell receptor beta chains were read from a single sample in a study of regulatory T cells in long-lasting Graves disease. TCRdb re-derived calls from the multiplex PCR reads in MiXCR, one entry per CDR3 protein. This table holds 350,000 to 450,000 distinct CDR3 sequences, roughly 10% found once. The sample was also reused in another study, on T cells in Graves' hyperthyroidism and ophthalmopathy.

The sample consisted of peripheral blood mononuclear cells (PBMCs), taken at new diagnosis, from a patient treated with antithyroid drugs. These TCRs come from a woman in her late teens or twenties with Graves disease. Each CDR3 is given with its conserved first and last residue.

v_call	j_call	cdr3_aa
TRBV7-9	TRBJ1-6	CASSLRETFSSYNSPLHF
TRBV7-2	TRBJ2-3	CASSLWGSTDTQYF
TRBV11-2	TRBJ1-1	CASSQPKQGGRAFF
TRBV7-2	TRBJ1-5	CASSSATGNNQPQHF
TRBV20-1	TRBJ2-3	CSALIAGTYTDTQYF
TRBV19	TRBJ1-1	CASSIRTDTEAFF
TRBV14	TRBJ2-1	CASSQLAGGDNEQFF
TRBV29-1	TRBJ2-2	CSSPRRELFF
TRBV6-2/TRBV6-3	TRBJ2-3	CASSSTNLKSDTQYF
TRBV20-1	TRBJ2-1	CSASGAIYNEQFF
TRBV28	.	CASKLGGQETQYF
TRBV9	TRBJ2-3	CASSIGSGSSTDTQYF
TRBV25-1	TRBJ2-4	CASSNSILGAKNIQYF
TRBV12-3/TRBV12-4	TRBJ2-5	CASRTDNLEPQETQYF
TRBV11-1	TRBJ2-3	CASSLGLASDTQYF
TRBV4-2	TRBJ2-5	CASSHLGGVVETQYF
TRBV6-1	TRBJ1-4	CASSTGTRHNEKLFF
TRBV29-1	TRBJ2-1	CSVHRGAYNEQFF
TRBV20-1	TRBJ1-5	CSASSKNQPQHF
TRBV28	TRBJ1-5	CASSSAWTGNQPQHF
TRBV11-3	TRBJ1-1	CASSLPGQEAFF
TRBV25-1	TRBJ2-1	CASSDGGANEQFF
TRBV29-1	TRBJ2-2	CSVEEEGQEERPGELFF
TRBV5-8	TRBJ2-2	CASSSRPGWGIFKDTGELFF
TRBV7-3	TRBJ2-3	CASSLKYGSGDHTDTQYF
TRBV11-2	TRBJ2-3	CASSLRFHTDTQYF
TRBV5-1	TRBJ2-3	CASSGGTSRTDTQYF
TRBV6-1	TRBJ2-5	CASSENPGQGFQETQYF
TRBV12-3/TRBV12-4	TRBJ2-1	CASSLTLAGGRNEQFF
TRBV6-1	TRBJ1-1	CASSRVTGTEAFF
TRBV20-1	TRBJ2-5	CSASSARGETQYF
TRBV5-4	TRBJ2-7	CASSRGGGTNRWEQYF
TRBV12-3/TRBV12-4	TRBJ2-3	CASSWERGRGPDTQYF
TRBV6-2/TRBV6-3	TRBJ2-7	CASSYNRASPYEQYF
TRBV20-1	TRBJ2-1	CSARRAGGSYNEQFF
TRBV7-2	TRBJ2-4	CASSLGPGGIQYF
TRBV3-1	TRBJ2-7	CASSPGLWRYEQYF
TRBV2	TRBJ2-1	CASRPGLGFNEQFF
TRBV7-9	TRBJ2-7	CASSLSGNEQYF
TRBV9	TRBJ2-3	CASRGGTADTDTQYF
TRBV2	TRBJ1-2	CASSLTGSGGYTF
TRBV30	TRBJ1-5	CAWSVGGRPQHF
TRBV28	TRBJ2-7	CASSFSSGPRGYEQYF
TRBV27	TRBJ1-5	CASSFLGRGQPQHF
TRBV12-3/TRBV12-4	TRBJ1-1	CASSLQENTEAFF
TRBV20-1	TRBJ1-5	CNARGGQGSNQPQHF
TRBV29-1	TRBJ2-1	CSLAPGGSYNEQFF